The clone carrying this T cell receptor beta chain was counted many times. What it recognizes is unknown. This sample was included in a study of T cells in Graves' hyperthyroidism and ophthalmopathy. Used for diagnoses were clinical symptoms, serum thyroxine and TRAb, thyroid ultrasound and orbital computed tomography. There were TCR beta CDR3 regions amplified from RNA transcripts. First-round RT-PCR targeting the TCR CDR3 was performed with the HTBI primer set. TCRdb re-called the multiplex PCR reads through MiXCR, storing one row per CDR3 protein. The table includes approximately 620,000 distinct CDR3 sequences, approximately 15% detected once. Study findings and constraints: A median about 6.5 months before onset, the model predicted ophthalmopathy. Stable hyperthyroidism was separated from ophthalmopathy by a model based on 13 V-J features. In blood, most of the thyroid clonotypes expanded above 0.001 were also present.

Trimming left V 7 bases short and J 1 base short, with 12 bases between. This CDR3 comprises 14 residues. CDR1 and CDR2 (germline): SGHVS, FQNEAQ. The sample comprised blood. This TCR was recovered from a woman in her 40s with Graves' ophthalmopathy. The V and J genes are TRBV7-8 and TRBJ2-3, with D possibly matching TRBD1 (6 bases). The CDR3 sequence: CASTPTGRTDTQYF. Here the CDR3 DNA reads TGTGCCAGCACCCCGACAGGACGCACAGATACGCAGTATTTT.